One and the same sample provided the 5 T cell receptor beta chains below, sequenced in a study of cytomegalovirus exposure and HLA in healthy donors. PCR primers comprised 60 Vbeta and 13 Jbeta primers. Data came from immunoSEQ multiplex PCR; TCRdb stores just in-frame clones and leaves some out. Of some 110,000 clones in the sample, 80% to 85% were seen once. What was sequenced was PBMCs. The receptors were sampled from a woman aged 25 to 39 in good health and CMV-seronegative.

The V call is TRBV27, the J call TRBJ2-1, with 7 positions matching TRBD1. The length of the CDR3 is 13 residues. V was pared by 5 bases and J by 15 bases, with 13 bases of the junction left unmatched. Per germline, CDR1 MNHEY and CDR2 SMNVEV (reference sequence). In DNA, the CDR3 is TGTGCCAGCAGTATCCCATCCACAGGGGTTTGGTTCTTC. Translation: CASSIPSTGVWFF.

The chain joins TRBV18 to TRBJ2-2; TRBD1 might be the D (5 bases). V was trimmed by 0 bases and J by 0 bases, leaving 8 bases between them. In germline, CDR1 is KGHSH, CDR2 LQKENI. The CDR3 sequence is 16 residues long. Here the CDR3 reads CASSPPGQPNTGELFF. The DNA for the CDR3 is TGTGCCAGCTCACCACCTGGACAACCGAACACCGGGGAGCTGTTTTTT.

The chain has TRBV7-9 and TRBJ2-2, with a tentative D call TRBD2 (6 bases). The CDR3 covers 17 residues. Germline V CDR1 and CDR2: SEHNR, FQNEAQ (reference sequence). The V gene lost 7 bases and the J gene lost 2 bases, with 20 bases spanning the gap. Here the CDR3 reads CASTEEWGGVNTGELFF. Here the CDR3 DNA reads TGTGCCAGCACGGAGGAATGGGGCGGGGTAAACACCGGGGAGCTGTTTTTT. Based on the CDR3 plus reference TRBV7-9 and TRBJ2-2, the full variable domain is DTGVSQNPRHKITKRGQNVTFRCDPISEHNRLYWYRQTLGQGPEFLTYFQNEAQLEKSRLLSDRFSAERPKGSFSTLEIQRTEQGDSAMYLCASTEEWGGVNTGELFFGEGSRLTVL.

For this clone: Sequence at one end of the junction differs from germline and may be a read error. The chain links TRBV9 to TRBJ2-7; D gene unclear. CDR1 is SGDLS, CDR2 YYNGEE, per germline. The CDR3 totals 14 residues. For the CDR3, the DNA is TGTGCCAGCAGCGGTGCAGGATCCTCCTGCGAGCAGTACTTC. It is translated as CASSGAGSSCEQYF. Full variable domain (missing parts from reference TRBV9 and TRBJ2-7): DSGVTQTPKHLITATGQRVTLRCSPRSGDLSVYWYQQSLDQGLQFLIQYYNGEERAKGNILERFSAQQFPDLHSELNLSSLELGDSALYFCASSGAGSSCEQYFGPGTRLTVT.

The chain carries TRBV15 and TRBJ1-4; TRBD1 is a possible D gene (6 bases). The CDR3 contains 17 residues. Germline lookup yields CDR1 LNHNV and CDR2 YYDKDF (reference sequence). The V and J ends lost 0 bases and 8 bases respectively, with 19 bases between them. The CDR3 reads CATSRDETGIMGEKLFF. In nucleotides, the CDR3 is TGTGCCACCAGCAGAGACGAAACAGGGATAATGGGGGAAAAACTGTTTTTT.